Below are 17 T cell receptor beta chains sequenced from a single sample in a study of blood T cells in healthy people across ages. With a J-beta primer mix and a sample-barcoded 5' primer, a second PCR ran about 7 to 12 cycles. Via MiXCR, TCRdb re-called the 5' RACE reads, giving one row per CDR3 protein. There are 650,000 to 800,000 distinct CDR3 sequences in the sample; around 42% occur only once, and around 21% lies in the top ten. Sequencing was carried out using blood. These receptors all stem from a man aged 60 to 75 in good health.

V and J are TRBV20-1 and TRBJ2-7; perhaps TRBD1 as D (8 bases). The CDR3 has 14 amino acids. Germline V CDR1 and CDR2: DFQATT, SNEGSKA (reference sequence). Trimming cost V 2 bases and J 7 bases, with 18 bases left between them. This CDR3 is CSARKSQGGNEQYF. The CDR3 coding sequence is TGCAGTGCTAGAAAATCACAGGGGGGGAATGAGCAGTACTTC.

Notes on this clonotype: As the CDR3 is not closed by the conserved phenylalanine or tryptophan, this likely results from a read error. DNA for the CDR3: TGTGCCAGCAGGAACCGCGGGGGGGAATACAATGAGCAGTTCTTG. It translates to CASRNRGGEYNEQFL. The rearrangement joins TRBV6-2 or TRBV6-3 to TRBJ2-1; 9 nucleotides align to TRBD2. CDR3 length: 15 amino acids. Germline trimming cut 6 bases from V and 4 bases from J; bases unmatched to any gene: 7. CDR1 MNHEY and CDR2 SVGEGT come from the germline V gene.

The rearrangement links TRBV7-2 to TRBJ1-1, with unresolved D. The CDR3 contains 16 residues. The germline CDR1 and CDR2 sequences are SGHTA and FQGNSA. Trimming removed 2 bases from V and 0 bases from J, with 13 bases in between. The CDR3 spells CASSLPQAGLNTEAFF. The CDR3 bases are TGTGCCAGCAGCTTACCCCAGGCAGGTTTGAACACTGAAGCTTTCTTT.

This clonotype was picked up a small number of times. V is TRBV6-2 or TRBV6-3 and J is TRBJ2-1; unclear D gene. The V gene's germline CDR1 is MNHEY and CDR2 SVGEGT. Trimming cost V 0 bases and J 4 bases, with 4 bases left between them. There are 13 residues in the CDR3. The CDR3 DNA reads TGTGCCAGCAGTTACTCGACATACAATGAGCAGTTCTTC. It encodes CASSYSTYNEQFF.

The chain carries TRBV28 and TRBJ2-4; maybe TRBD2 (5 bases). Germline V gene data show CDR1 as MDHEN and CDR2 as SYDVKM. Trimming left V 3 bases short and J 13 bases short, with 19 bases between. This CDR3 is 14 amino acids long. CDR3 loop: CASSFGSTSYVQYF. The CDR3 region has the DNA TGTGCCAGCAGTTTTGGGAGTACCTCCTACGTGCAGTACTTC.

The chain couples TRBV28 to TRBJ2-1; TRBD1 agrees at 8 bases. The V gene end was trimmed by 2 bases and the J gene end by 9 bases; junction bases not matched to a gene: 9. CDR3 size: 15 residues. Germline CDR1 MDHEN, CDR2 SYDVKM. The CDR3 bases are TGTGCCAGCAGTTTAATGAGACAGGGGTCGGGTGAGCAGTTCTTC. It codes for CASSLMRQGSGEQFF. Together with reference TRBV28 and TRBJ2-1, the CDR3 gives the full variable domain: DVKVTQSSRYLVKRTGEKVFLECVQDMDHENMFWYRQDPGLGLRLIYFSYDVKMKEKGDIPEGYSVSREKKERFSLILESASTNQTSMYLCASSLMRQGSGEQFFGPGTRLTVL.

This sequence joins TRBV2 and TRBJ2-7, with D maybe TRBD1 (6 bases). This CDR3 has 14 residues. Per germline, CDR1 SNHLY and CDR2 FYNNEI. V lost 6 bases and J lost 0, with 12 bases in between. The chain's CDR3 is CASRTGHPSYEQYF. The CDR3 coding sequence is TGTGCCAGCAGGACGGGACACCCCTCCTACGAGCAGTACTTC.

A few counts support this clonotype. V gene TRBV5-1 combines with J gene TRBJ2-7; D is perhaps TRBD2 (5 bases). The CDR3 extends over 15 amino acids. Trimming took 4 bases from V and 3 from J, leaving 17 bases between them. Germline CDR1 reads SGHRS; CDR2 reads YFSETQ. As DNA, the CDR3 is TGCGCCAGCAGCCTAGGACTGCTCCGGGGCTACGAGCAGTACTTC. Its protein product is CASSLGLLRGYEQYF.

This rearrangement joins TRBV7-6 to TRBJ2-4; TRBD2 is a possible D gene (6 bases). TRBJ2-7 explains the end of the DNA better; the J call may be wrong. Germline V gives CDR1 SGHVS, CDR2 FNYEAQ. This CDR3 contains 15 residues. The CDR3 DNA follows: TGTGCCAGCAGCGCAGGAGGGTTACCCCTCCACGAGCAGTACTTC. This codes for CASSAGGLPLHEQYF.

Only a few counts were recorded for this clonotype. This chain uses TRBV7-2 with TRBJ2-4, with 9 bases aligning to TRBD1. V gave up 5 bases and J gave up 4 bases; unmatched junction bases: 3. The CDR3 covers 14 residues. CDR1 SGHTA and CDR2 FQGNSA come from the germline V gene. The CDR3 DNA follows: TGTGCCAGCAGCGAGGGACAGGGAAAAAACATTCAGTACTTC. Amino acids: CASSEGQGKNIQYF.

The sample holds a few counts of this clonotype. CDR3 DNA: TGTGCCAGCAGCTCTCGGACAGAACTATACAATGAGCAGTTCTTC. This encodes CASSSRTELYNEQFF. The V and J genes are TRBV3-1 and TRBJ2-1, with D possibly being TRBD1 (6 bases). Between the trimmed V and J ends, which lost 5 bases and 4 bases, there was a span of 15 bases. The CDR3 totals 15 residues. The germline CDR1 and CDR2 sequences are LGHDT and YNNKEL (reference sequence).

The CDR3 region has the DNA TGCAGTGCTAGAGCGAGAGGGACGAGCTCTGGAAACACCATATATTTT. Protein product: CSARARGTSSGNTIYF. The V gene is TRBV20-1, the J gene TRBJ1-3; D is possibly TRBD1 (5 bases). The CDR3 consists of 16 residues. Germline V gene sequence: CDR1 DFQATT, CDR2 SNEGSKA (reference sequence). V was trimmed by 1 base and J by 0 bases, leaving 13 bases between them.

A few counts support this clonotype. This chain links TRBV4-3 with TRBJ2-1; perhaps TRBD2 as D (6 bases). CDR3 size: 19 residues. Between the trimmed V and J ends, which lost 0 bases and 4 bases, there was a span of 22 bases. Germline V gene sequence: CDR1 LGHNA, CDR2 YSLEER. The CDR3: CASSQDPAGPGNGYNEQFF. The CDR3 DNA follows: TGCGCCAGCAGCCAAGATCCGGCGGGACCGGGAAATGGGTACAATGAGCAGTTCTTC.

The V and J genes are TRBV15 and TRBJ1-2; D uncertain. The CDR3 length is 15 residues. Germline V gives CDR1 LNHNV, CDR2 YYDKDF (reference sequence). V lost 0 bases, J lost 4 bases, and 12 bases lay in between. CDR3 nucleotide sequence: TGTGCCACCAGCAGAGATAGGCGGGAGGGCTATGGCTACACCTTC. It translates to CATSRDRREGYGYTF. The full variable domain, in which reference TRBV15 and TRBJ1-2 provide the parts outside the CDR3, is DAMVIQNPRYQVTQFGKPVTLSCSQTLNHNVMYWYQQKSSQAPKLLFHYYDKDFNNEADTPDNFQSRRPNTSFCFLDIRSPGLGDTAMYLCATSRDRREGYGYTFGSGTRLTVV.

This chain joins TRBV11-2 and TRBJ2-3; 8 nucleotides line up with TRBD2. Germline lookup yields CDR1 SGHAT and CDR2 FQNNGV. The CDR3 covers 15 residues. J gave up 4 bases and V 6 bases, and 9 bases lay outside the gene matches. CDR3 in amino acids: CASSFERGRSDTQYF. CDR3 DNA: TGTGCCAGCAGTTTCGAGCGGGGGAGATCAGATACGCAGTATTTT.

As regards this clonotype: One end of the junction fails to match germline, which may point to a read error. This chain links TRBV6-5 with TRBJ1-4, with D unclear. Germline assignment: CDR1 MNHEY and CDR2 SVGAGI. The CDR3 has 16 amino acids. The CDR3 loop reads CASSYMHKAGYEKLFF. Here the CDR3 DNA reads TGTGCCAGTAGTTACATGCATAAAGCGGGTTATGAAAAACTGTTTTTT.

The chain is built from TRBV7-2 and TRBJ1-2, with D perhaps TRBD1 (5 bases). Germline CDR1 and CDR2: SGHTA and FQGNSA. This CDR3 region has 16 residues. V was trimmed by 5 bases and J by 4 bases, leaving 20 bases between them. The CDR3 region is CASSPGHTLPLYGYTF. The CDR3 nucleotides read TGTGCCAGCAGCCCTGGACACACTTTGCCCCTCTATGGCTACACCTTC. Full variable domain (missing parts from reference TRBV7-2 and TRBJ1-2): GAGVSQSPSNKVTEKGKDVELRCDPISGHTALYWYRQSLGQGLEFLIYFQGNSAPDKSGLPSDRFSAERTGGSVSTLTIQRTQQEDSAVYLCASSPGHTLPLYGYTFGSGTRLTVV.